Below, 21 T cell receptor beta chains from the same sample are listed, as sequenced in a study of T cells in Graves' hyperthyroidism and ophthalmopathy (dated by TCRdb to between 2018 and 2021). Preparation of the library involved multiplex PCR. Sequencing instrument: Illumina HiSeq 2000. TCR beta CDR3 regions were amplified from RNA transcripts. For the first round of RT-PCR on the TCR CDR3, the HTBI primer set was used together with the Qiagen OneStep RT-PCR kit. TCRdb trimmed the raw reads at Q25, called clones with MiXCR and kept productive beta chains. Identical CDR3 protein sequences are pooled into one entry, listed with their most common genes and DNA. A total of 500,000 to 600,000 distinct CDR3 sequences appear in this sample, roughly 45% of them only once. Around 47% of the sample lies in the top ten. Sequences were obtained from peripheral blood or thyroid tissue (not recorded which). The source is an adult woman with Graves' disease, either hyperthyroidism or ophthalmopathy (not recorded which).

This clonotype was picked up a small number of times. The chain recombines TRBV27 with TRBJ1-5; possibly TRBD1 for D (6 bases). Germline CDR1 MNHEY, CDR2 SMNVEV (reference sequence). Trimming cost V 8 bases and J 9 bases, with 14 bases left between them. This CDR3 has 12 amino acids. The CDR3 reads CASGREGGPQHF. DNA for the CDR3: TGTGCCAGCGGAAGGGAAGGGGGGCCCCAGCATTTT.

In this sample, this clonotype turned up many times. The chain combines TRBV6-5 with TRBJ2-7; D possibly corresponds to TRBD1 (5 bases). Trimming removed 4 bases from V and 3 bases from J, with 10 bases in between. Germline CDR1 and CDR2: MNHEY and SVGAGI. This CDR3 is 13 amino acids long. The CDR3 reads CASSSTDFYEQYF. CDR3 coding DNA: TGTGCCAGCAGTTCGACAGATTTCTACGAGCAGTACTTC.

CDR3 nucleotide sequence: TGTGCCAGCAGACACAGGGATAATAGCAATCAGCCCCAGTACTTC. It codes for CASRHRDNSNQPQYF. The genes are TRBV12-3 or TRBV12-4 and TRBJ2-5; TRBD1 might be the D (6 bases). The CDR3 sequence is 15 residues long. V shed 6 bases and J shed 9 bases, with 23 bases lying between them.

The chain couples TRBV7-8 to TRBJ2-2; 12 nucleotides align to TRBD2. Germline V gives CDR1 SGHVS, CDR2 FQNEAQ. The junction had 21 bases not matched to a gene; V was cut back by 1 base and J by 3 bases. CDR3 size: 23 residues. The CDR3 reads CASSLVPPGGRLAGGPHTGELFF. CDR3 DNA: TGTGCCAGCAGCTTAGTCCCTCCTGGGGGGCGGCTAGCGGGAGGGCCCCACACCGGGGAGCTGTTTTTT.

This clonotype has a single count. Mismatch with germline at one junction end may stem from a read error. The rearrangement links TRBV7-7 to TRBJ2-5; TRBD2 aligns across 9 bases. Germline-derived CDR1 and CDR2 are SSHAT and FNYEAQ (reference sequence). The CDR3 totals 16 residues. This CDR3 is CASSPVLPGAGGPQYF. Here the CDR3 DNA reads TGTGCTAGCAGCCCCGTTCTTCCGGGAGCGGGAGGCCCCCAGTACTTC.

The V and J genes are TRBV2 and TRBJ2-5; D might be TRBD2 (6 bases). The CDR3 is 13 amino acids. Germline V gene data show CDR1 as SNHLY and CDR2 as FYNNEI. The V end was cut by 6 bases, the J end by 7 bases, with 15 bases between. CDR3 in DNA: TGTGCCAGCAGGGAGGGTGGGAGAGGGACCCAGTACTTC. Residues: CASREGGRGTQYF.

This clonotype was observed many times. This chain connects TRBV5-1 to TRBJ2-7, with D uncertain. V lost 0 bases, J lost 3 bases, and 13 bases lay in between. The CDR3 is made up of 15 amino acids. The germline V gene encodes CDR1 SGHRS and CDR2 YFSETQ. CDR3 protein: CASSLGTTQNYEQYF. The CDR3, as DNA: TGCGCCAGCAGCTTGGGTACGACGCAAAACTACGAGCAGTACTTC.

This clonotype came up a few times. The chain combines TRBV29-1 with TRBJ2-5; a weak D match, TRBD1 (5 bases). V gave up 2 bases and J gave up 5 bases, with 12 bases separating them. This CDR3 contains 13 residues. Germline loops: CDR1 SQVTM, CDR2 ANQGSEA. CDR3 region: CSVESGPGETQYF. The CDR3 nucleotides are TGCAGCGTTGAATCCGGGCCAGGGGAGACCCAGTACTTC.

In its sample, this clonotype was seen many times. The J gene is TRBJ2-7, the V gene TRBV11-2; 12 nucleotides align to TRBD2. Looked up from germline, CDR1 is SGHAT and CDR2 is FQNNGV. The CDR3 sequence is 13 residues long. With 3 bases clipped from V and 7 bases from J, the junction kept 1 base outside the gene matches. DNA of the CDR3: TGTGCCAGCAGCTTGGGGACTAGCGGGGAGCAGTACTTC. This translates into CASSLGTSGEQYF.

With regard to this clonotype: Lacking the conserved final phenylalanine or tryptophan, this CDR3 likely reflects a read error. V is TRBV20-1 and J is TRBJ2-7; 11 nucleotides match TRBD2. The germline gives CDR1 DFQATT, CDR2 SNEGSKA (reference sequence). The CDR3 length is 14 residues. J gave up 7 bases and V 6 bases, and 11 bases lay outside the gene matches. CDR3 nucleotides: TGCAGTGCGCTGACTAGCGGGGCGTACAATGAGCAGTACCTC. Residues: CSALTSGAYNEQYL.

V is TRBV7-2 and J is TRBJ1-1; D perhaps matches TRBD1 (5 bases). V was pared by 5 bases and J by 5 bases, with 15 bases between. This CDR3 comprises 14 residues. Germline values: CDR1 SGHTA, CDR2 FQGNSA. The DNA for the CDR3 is TGTGCCAGCAGCGTATCAGGGAGTGGTACTGAAGCTTTCTTT. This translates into CASSVSGSGTEAFF.

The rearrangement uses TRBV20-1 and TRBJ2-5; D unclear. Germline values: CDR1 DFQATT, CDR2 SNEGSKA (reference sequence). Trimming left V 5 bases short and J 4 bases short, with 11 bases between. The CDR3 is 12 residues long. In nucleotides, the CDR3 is TGCAGTGCTCGGTCCACGGCAGAGACCCAGTACTTC. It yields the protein CSARSTAETQYF.

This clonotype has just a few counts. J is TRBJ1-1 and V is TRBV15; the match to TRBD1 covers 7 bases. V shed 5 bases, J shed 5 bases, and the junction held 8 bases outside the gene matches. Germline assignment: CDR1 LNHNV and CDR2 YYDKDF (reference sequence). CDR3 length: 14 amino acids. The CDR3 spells CATSHDRVLTEAFF. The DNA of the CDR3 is TGTGCCACCAGCCACGACAGGGTCTTGACTGAAGCTTTCTTT.

Written as DNA, the CDR3 is TGTGCCAGCAGCCAGTACTACAATCCAACCTACGAGCAGTACTTC. Translated: CASSQYYNPTYEQYF. V is TRBV7-9 and J is TRBJ2-7; D not resolved. Germline CDR1 is SEHNR and CDR2 is FQNEAQ (reference sequence). Trimming pared 5 bases from V and 2 bases from J, leaving 16 bases between. CDR3 length: 15 amino acids.

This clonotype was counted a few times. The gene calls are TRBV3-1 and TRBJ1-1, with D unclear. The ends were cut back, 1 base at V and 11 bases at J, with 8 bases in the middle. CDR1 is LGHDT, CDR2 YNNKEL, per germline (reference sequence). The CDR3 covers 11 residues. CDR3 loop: CASSQGWSAFF. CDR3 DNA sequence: TGTGCCAGCAGCCAAGGGTGGTCTGCTTTCTTT.

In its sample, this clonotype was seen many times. The CDR3 here is CASSLGAQNNSPLHF. CDR3 sequence (DNA): TGTGCCAGCAGCTTAGGAGCTCAGAATAATTCACCCCTCCACTTT. This chain uses TRBV11-2 with TRBJ1-6; D gene unclear. The CDR3 consists of 15 residues. Germline CDR1 is SGHAT and CDR2 is FQNNGV. Deletions cut 1 base from V and 5 bases from J, with 9 bases between.

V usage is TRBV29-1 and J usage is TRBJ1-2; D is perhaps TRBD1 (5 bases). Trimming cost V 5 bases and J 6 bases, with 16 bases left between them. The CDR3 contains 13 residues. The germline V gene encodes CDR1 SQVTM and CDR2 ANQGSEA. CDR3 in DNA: TGCAGCGTTCCCCCTTCCGGGGACGATGGCTACACCTTC. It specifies CSVPPSGDDGYTF.

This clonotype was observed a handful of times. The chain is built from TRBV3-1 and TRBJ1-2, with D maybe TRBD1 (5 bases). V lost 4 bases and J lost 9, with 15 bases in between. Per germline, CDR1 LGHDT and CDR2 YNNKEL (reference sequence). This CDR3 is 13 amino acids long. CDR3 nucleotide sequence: TGTGCCAGCAGCCCACAGGAAGGTGTGAGCTACACCTTC. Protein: CASSPQEGVSYTF.

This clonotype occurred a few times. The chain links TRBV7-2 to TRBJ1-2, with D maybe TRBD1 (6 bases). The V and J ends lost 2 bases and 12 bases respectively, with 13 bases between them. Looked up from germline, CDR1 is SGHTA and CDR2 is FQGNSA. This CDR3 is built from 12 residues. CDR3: CASSLFPGDHTF. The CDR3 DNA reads TGTGCCAGCAGCTTATTCCCAGGGGACCACACCTTC.

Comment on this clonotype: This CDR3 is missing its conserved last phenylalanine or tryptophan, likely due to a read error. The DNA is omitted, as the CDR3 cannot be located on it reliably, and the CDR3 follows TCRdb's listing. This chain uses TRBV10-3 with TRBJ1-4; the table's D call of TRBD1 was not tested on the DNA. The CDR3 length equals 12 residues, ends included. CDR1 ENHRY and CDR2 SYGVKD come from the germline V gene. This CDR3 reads CAISEPTGRMPT.

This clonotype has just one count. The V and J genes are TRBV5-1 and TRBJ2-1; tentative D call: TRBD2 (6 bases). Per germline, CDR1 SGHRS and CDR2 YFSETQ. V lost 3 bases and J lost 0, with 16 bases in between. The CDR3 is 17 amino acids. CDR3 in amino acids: CASSSAGGPDSYNEQFF. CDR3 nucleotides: TGCGCCAGCAGCTCCGCCGGAGGGCCTGACTCCTACAATGAGCAGTTCTTC. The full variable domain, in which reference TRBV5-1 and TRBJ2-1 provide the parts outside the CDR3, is KAGVTQTPRYLIKTRGQQVTLSCSPISGHRSVSWYQQTPGQGLQFLFEYFSETQRNKGNFPGRFSGRQFSNSRSEMNVSTLELGDSALYLCASSSAGGPDSYNEQFFGPGTRLTVL.